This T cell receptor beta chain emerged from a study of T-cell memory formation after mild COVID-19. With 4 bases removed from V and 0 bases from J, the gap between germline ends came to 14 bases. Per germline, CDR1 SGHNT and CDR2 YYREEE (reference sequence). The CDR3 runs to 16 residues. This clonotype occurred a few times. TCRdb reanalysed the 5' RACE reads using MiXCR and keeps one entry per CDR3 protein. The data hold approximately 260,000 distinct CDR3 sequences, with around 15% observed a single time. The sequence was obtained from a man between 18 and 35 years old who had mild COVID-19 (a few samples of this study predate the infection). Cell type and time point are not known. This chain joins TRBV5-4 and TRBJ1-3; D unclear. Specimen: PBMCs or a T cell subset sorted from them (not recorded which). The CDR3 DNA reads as TGTGCCAGCAGCCTCCCGGGCAGGAGCTCTGGAAACACCATATATTTT. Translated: CASSLPGRSSGNTIYF. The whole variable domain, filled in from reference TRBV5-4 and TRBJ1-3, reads ETGVTQSPTHLIKTRGQQVTLRCSSQSGHNTVSWYQQALGQGPQFIFQYYREEENGRGNFPPRFSGLQFPNYSSELNVNALELDDSALYLCASSLPGRSSGNTIYFGEGSWLTVV.